This T cell receptor beta chain was profiled in a study of kidney transplant recipient with SARS-CoV-2 infection. Turning to this clonotype: A single base separates this from a much larger clone, so it may be a read error.

Looked up from germline, CDR1 is SGHKS and CDR2 is YYEKEE (reference sequence). The CDR3 runs to 16 residues. TCRdb re-analysed the reads in MiXCR, keeping a single row per CDR3 protein. The sample lists 250,000 or so distinct CDR3 sequences, less than 35% occurring once. The source material was a blood sample, sampled at baseline and around day 120 from a kidney transplant recipient. The genes are TRBV5-5 and TRBJ1-2; no clear D gene. This sequence was found in a male patient between 25 and 39 years old who had COVID-19 and was a kidney transplant recipient. The T cells may partly be graft donor cells. This chain's CDR3 is CASFTVVSRKTYGCTF. CDR3 coding DNA: TGTGCCAGCTTCACAGTTGTCTCGCGAAAGACCTATGGCTGCACCTTC. Drawing the rest from reference TRBV5-5 and TRBJ1-2, the complete variable domain is DAGVTQSPTHLIKTRGQQVTLRCSPISGHKSVSWYQQVLGQGPQFIFQYYEKEERGRGNFPDRFSARQFPNYSSELNVNALLLGDSALYLCASFTVVSRKTYGCTFGSGTRLTVV.